A single sample gave rise to the 16 T cell receptor beta chains below, sequenced in a study of T cells in tuberculosis. The protocol was immunoSEQ multiplex PCR, while the TCRdb copy is restricted to in-frame clones and leaves out a portion. The sample carries about 44,000 clones, about 95% recorded once. The sequenced material came from PBMCs. The receptors stem from a donor between 10 and 29 years old with latent tuberculosis or without tuberculosis infection.

The chain recombines TRBV21-1 with TRBJ1-5. TRBV21-1 is an annotated pseudogene. This CDR3 comprises 17 residues. The CDR3 spells CASSKEGRVVGNQPQHF. The CDR3 DNA sequence: TGTGCCAGCAGCAAAGAGGGGAGGGTGGTGGGCAATCAGCCCCAGCATTTT.

V and J are TRBV25-1 and TRBJ2-7; 7 bases are a match to TRBD2. With 3 bases clipped from V and 7 bases from J, the junction kept 9 bases outside the gene matches. CDR1 and CDR2 from the germline V gene are MGHDK and SYGVNS. This CDR3 spans 14 amino acids. The CDR3 region is CASSETQRGREQYF. The DNA for the CDR3 is TGTGCCAGCAGTGAGACGCAGCGGGGTCGTGAGCAGTACTTC.

The chain recombines TRBV9 with TRBJ2-7; TRBD1 agrees at 9 bases. The CDR3 runs 15 residues. Germline lookup yields CDR1 SGDLS and CDR2 YYNGEE. Germline trimming cut 4 bases from V and 4 bases from J; bases unmatched to any gene: 9. CDR3 protein: CASSPPSGQGYEQYF. The CDR3, as DNA: TGTGCCAGCAGCCCCCCGTCGGGACAGGGATACGAGCAGTACTTC.

The J gene is TRBJ2-3, the V gene TRBV9, with D possibly being TRBD2 (6 bases). The V end lost 3 bases, the J end lost 2 bases, and 13 bases lay between the germline ends. CDR1 and CDR2 from the germline V gene are SGDLS and YYNGEE. The CDR3 is made up of 15 amino acids. CDR3 nucleotide sequence: TGTGCCAGCAGCGCCCGGGTAGCGGACACAGATACGCAGTATTTT. Its translation is CASSARVADTDTQYF.

This rearrangement joins TRBV5-1 to TRBJ1-2; TRBD1 matches 8 bases. V gave up 4 bases and J gave up 2 bases; unmatched junction bases: 7. The CDR3 length is 15 residues. Germline V CDR1 and CDR2: SGHRS, YFSETQ. In DNA, the CDR3 is TGCGCCAGCAGCCCTATAGGACAGGGAAACTATGGCTACACCTTC. Translated, it gives CASSPIGQGNYGYTF.

The chain has TRBV7-2 and TRBJ2-7; D is unclear. With 3 bases removed from V and 7 bases from J, the gap between germline ends came to 13 bases. The length of the CDR3 is 13 residues. The germline V gene has CDR1 SGHTA and CDR2 FQGNSA. CDR3 in DNA: TGTGCCAGCAGCTTTGGGTACTCGAGGGAGCAGTACTTC. It yields the protein CASSFGYSREQYF.

The rearrangement uses TRBV10-3 and TRBJ2-7, with D perhaps matching TRBD2 (6 bases). In germline, CDR1 is ENHRY, CDR2 SYGVKD. CDR3 size: 15 residues. Trimming took 3 bases from V and 5 from J, leaving 17 bases between them. Here the CDR3 DNA reads TGTGCCATCAGTGATTCCATCGGGGGATGGGACGAGCAGTACTTC. Translated: CAISDSIGGWDEQYF.

The V and J genes are TRBV5-1 and TRBJ1-5; TRBD1 agrees at 8 bases. The CDR3 has 16 amino acids. The germline V gene has CDR1 SGHRS and CDR2 YFSETQ. J gave up 4 bases and V 0 bases, and 6 bases lay outside the gene matches. The CDR3 is CASSLAPGTGNQPQHF. The CDR3 bases are TGCGCCAGCAGCTTGGCACCCGGGACAGGTAATCAGCCCCAGCATTTT.

The CDR3 sequence: CASSLAWATEAFF. The CDR3 region has the DNA TGTGCCAGCAGCTTGGCATGGGCCACTGAAGCTTTCTTT. This rearrangement joins TRBV5-8 to TRBJ1-1; D is unclear. Germline loops: CDR1 SGHTS, CDR2 YDEGEE. The CDR3 spans 13 residues. Trimming took 0 bases from V and 4 from J, leaving 7 bases between them. Based on the CDR3 plus reference TRBV5-8 and TRBJ1-1, the full variable domain is EAGVTQSPTHLIKTRGQQATLRCSPISGHTSVYWYQQALGLGLQFLLWYDEGEERNRGNFPPRFSGRQFPNYSSELNVNALELEDSALYLCASSLAWATEAFFGQGTRLTVV.

The chain uses TRBV19 and TRBJ1-1; D possibly corresponds to TRBD1 (5 bases). V gave up 5 bases and J gave up 4 bases, with 17 bases separating them. CDR1 and CDR2 (germline): LNHDA, SQIVND (reference sequence). The CDR3 consists of 15 residues. The CDR3 sequence is CASSPDRGWGTEAFF. The CDR3 DNA sequence: TGTGCCAGTAGTCCCGATCGGGGGTGGGGCACTGAAGCTTTCTTT.

The chain recombines TRBV19 with TRBJ2-7, with 7 bases fitting TRBD1. This CDR3 is built from 14 residues. Trimming removed 3 bases from V and 7 bases from J; junction bases left unmatched: 9. Per the germline V gene, CDR1 is LNHDA and CDR2 is SQIVND (reference sequence). This chain's CDR3 is CASSIGTALREQYF. CDR3 coding DNA: TGTGCCAGTAGTATTGGGACAGCCCTGCGGGAGCAGTACTTC.

A remark on this clone: A junction boundary mismatches the germline segment, possibly from a read error. The rearrangement uses TRBV4-1 and TRBJ2-7, with TRBD2 matching 9 bases. The CDR3 covers 13 residues. CDR1 and CDR2 from the germline V gene are MGHRA and YSYEKL. CDR3 DNA: TGTGCCAGCAGCCCGGCGGGGGGGTTTGAGCAGTACTTC. Protein: CASSPAGGFEQYF.

This rearrangement joins TRBV10-3 to TRBJ1-1; maybe TRBD1 (5 bases). The CDR3 sequence is 13 residues long. V was trimmed by 4 bases and J by 3 bases, leaving 9 bases between them. The germline CDR1 and CDR2 sequences are ENHRY and SYGVKD. The CDR3 DNA sequence: TGTGCCATCAGTGTCCGGGGGGACACTGAAGCTTTCTTT. Protein sequence: CAISVRGDTEAFF.

This rearrangement joins TRBV27 to TRBJ1-1; 7 bases fit TRBD1. The CDR3 loop spans 16 amino acids. Germline CDR1 is MNHEY and CDR2 is SMNVEV (reference sequence). With 0 bases clipped from V and 0 bases from J, the junction kept 4 bases outside the gene matches. The CDR3, as DNA: TGTGCCAGCAGTTTATCAGGGGGCCTGATGAACACTGAAGCTTTCTTT. Amino acid sequence: CASSLSGGLMNTEAFF.

The rearrangement uses TRBV7-3 and TRBJ1-1, with TRBD1 matching 7 bases. Germline CDR1 reads SGHTA; CDR2 reads FQGTGA. V lost 3 bases, J lost 7 bases, and 20 bases stayed unmatched. The CDR3 is 18 amino acids. The CDR3 loop reads CASSLAITRGLASGEAFF. Here the CDR3 DNA reads TGTGCCAGCAGCTTGGCCATAACCAGGGGGTTAGCCTCAGGTGAAGCTTTCTTT.

The chain joins TRBV6-5 to TRBJ1-1, with no clear D. Germline CDR1 reads MNHEY; CDR2 reads SVGAGI. V lost 3 bases, J lost 5 bases, and 13 bases lay in between. CDR3 size: 14 residues. The CDR3 sequence is CASSYISGYTEAFF. CDR3 coding DNA: TGTGCCAGCAGTTATATTAGTGGTTATACTGAAGCTTTCTTT.